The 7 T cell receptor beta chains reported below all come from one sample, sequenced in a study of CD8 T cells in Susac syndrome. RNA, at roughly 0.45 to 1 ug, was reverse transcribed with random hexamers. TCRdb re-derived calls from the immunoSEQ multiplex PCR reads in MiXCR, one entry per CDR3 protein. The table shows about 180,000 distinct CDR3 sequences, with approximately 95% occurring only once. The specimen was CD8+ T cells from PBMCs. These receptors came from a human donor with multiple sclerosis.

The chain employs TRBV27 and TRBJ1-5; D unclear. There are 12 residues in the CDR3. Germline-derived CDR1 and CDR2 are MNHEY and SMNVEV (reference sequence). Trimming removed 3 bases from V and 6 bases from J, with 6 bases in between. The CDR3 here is CASSLLGQPQHF. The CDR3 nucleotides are TGTGCCAGCAGTTTGCTGGGTCAGCCCCAGCATTTT.

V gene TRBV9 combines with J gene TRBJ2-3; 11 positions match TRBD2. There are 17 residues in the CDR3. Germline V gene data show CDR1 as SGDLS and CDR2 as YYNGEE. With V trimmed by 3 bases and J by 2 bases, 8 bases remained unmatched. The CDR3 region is CASSALTSGDPTDTQYF. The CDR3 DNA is TGTGCCAGCAGCGCCTTGACTAGCGGGGACCCCACAGATACGCAGTATTTT. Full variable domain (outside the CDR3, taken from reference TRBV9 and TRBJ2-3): DSGVTQTPKHLITATGQRVTLRCSPRSGDLSVYWYQQSLDQGLQFLIQYYNGEERAKGNILERFSAQQFPDLHSELNLSSLELGDSALYFCASSALTSGDPTDTQYFGPGTRLTVL.

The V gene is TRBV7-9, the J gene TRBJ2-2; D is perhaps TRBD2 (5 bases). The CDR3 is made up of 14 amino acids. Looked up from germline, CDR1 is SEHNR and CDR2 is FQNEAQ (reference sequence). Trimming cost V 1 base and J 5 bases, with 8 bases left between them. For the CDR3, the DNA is TGTGCCAGCAGCTTAGGGAGGCGGACCGGGGAGCTGTTTTTT. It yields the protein CASSLGRRTGELFF.

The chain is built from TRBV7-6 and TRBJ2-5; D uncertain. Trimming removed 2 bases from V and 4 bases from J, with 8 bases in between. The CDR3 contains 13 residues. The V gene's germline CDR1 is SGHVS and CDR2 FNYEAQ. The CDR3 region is CASSLQISETQYF. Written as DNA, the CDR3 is TGTGCCAGCAGCTTACAGATTTCAGAGACCCAGTACTTC. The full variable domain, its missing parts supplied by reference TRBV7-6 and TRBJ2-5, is GAGVSQSPRYKVTKRGQDVALRCDPISGHVSLYWYRQALGQGPEFLTYFNYEAQQDKSGLPNDRFSAERPEGSISTLTIQRTEQRDSAMYRCASSLQISETQYFGPGTRLLVL.

The CDR3 sequence: CASSSGTSWEQYF. CDR3 DNA sequence: TGCGCCAGCAGCTCCGGGACCTCGTGGGAGCAGTACTTC. The chain joins TRBV5-1 to TRBJ2-7; D assignment may be TRBD1 or TRBD2 (5 bases each). Trimming stripped 3 bases from V and 7 bases from J, with 14 bases between. This CDR3 region has 13 residues. Germline CDR1 and CDR2: SGHRS and YFSETQ.

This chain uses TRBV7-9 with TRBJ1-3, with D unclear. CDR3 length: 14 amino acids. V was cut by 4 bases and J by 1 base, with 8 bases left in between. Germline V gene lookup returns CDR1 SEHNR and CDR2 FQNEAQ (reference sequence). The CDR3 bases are TGTGCCAGCAGCTCCTTAGTATCTGGAAACACCATATATTTT. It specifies CASSSLVSGNTIYF. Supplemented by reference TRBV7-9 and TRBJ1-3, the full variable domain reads DTGVSQNPRHKITKRGQNVTFRCDPISEHNRLYWYRQTLGQGPEFLTYFQNEAQLEKSRLLSDRFSAERPKGSFSTLEIQRTEQGDSAMYLCASSSLVSGNTIYFGEGSWLTVV.

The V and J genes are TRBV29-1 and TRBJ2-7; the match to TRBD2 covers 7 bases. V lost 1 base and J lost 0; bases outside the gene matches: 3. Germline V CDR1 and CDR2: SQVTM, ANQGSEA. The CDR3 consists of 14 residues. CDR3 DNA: TGCAGCGTTGAAGTGTCTAGCGGCTCCTACGAGCAGTACTTC. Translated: CSVEVSSGSYEQYF.